This note documents a single TCR beta chain sequence. The data belong to a study of blood T cell repertoires in COVID-19. Study information: The United States, Italy and Spain supplied acute and convalescent COVID-19 samples. Sources were T cells, B-cell-depleted T cells, or PBMCs; the material itself was cDNA or gDNA.

Authors' processing steps: Quantification of nucleated cells was approximated via reference gene primer amplification. Measured with immunoSEQ multiplex PCR; TCRdb has only the in-frame clones, and not every one. The V and J calls and the clone size are those of that table, but D and trimming were determined from the DNA. The sample carries about 250,000 clones, around 86% recorded once. CDR1 and CDR2 (germline): GTSNPN, SVGIG (reference sequence). The CDR3 is made up of 15 amino acids. With 1 base removed from V and 4 bases from J, the gap between germline ends came to 13 bases. The rearrangement joins TRBV30 to TRBJ1-4, with D perhaps matching TRBD1 (5 bases). The clonotype comes from a woman older than 75 with COVID-19, enrolled during active disease. Specimen: peripheral blood. The DNA of the CDR3 is TGTGCCTGGAGTGGGTGGGGGGGACTTAATGAAAAACTGTTTTTT. This translates into CAWSGWGGLNEKLFF.